This entry is about one TCR beta chain. This clone was seen a few times. It has no known antigen specificity. It has no much larger one-base neighbor in the sample; base qualities were not kept. From its cysteine to its phenylalanine, the CDR3 spans 11 amino acids. Here the CDR3 DNA is all that survives: 33 bases in frame from base 1. V is cut by 2 bases and J by 6 bases, and the space between the germline ends is 4 bases. Per the germline V gene (reference sequence), SEHNR is the CDR1 and FQNEAQ is the CDR2. Each donor gave one peripheral blood draw, averaging roughly 0.11 L, which was collected into heparinised tubes. Naive, central memory, regulatory and stem cell-like memory CD4+ T cells were sorted on a BD FACSAria II using a panel including CD45RO, CCR7, CD25, CD127, CD95 and CD27. Purity was above 95% for every sorted population. Right away, PBMCs were isolated by Lymphoprep density gradient centrifugation and were stained directly, with no culture step. To minimize batch effects, samples were stained and sorted in pairs, one healthy donor with one patient per experiment.

The data were obtained in a study of beta chain features in type 1 diabetes listed by TCRdb under 2018. At the level of the whole study: No differences in mean age, gender distribution, total cell number or subset yield were found between patients and healthy donors. A total of about 100 million sorted cells were examined across all samples, and RNA yield correlated strongly with the number of cells per subset. Regulatory and stem cell-like memory subsets were isolated from only 8 patients and roughly eight healthy donors, whereas naive and central memory subsets came from all 30 or so donors. The study compared TCRB repertoires of sorted circulating CD4+ T cell subsets between recently diagnosed type 1 diabetes patients and matched healthy donors.

General findings and caveats noted by the study authors: PCR may preferentially amplify shorter templates, but because patient and control samples were amplified and corrected together, any resulting skew would affect both groups equally. At VDJ recombination sites, patients with type 1 diabetes made fewer insertions and deleted more nucleotides, a pattern implying thymic rearrangement abnormalities. Because cDNA rather than genomic DNA was sequenced, highly expressing activated cells could have been over-represented, although no difference in activation and CD3 levels was found between groups. Because small numbers of individuals were included in the HLA sub-analyses, any influence of HLA type on TCRB rearrangement was left unresolved. Naive, central memory and regulatory TCRB repertoires appeared to be more alike among patients than among healthy donors. Type 1 diabetes patients showed a moderate but significant shortening of TCRB CDR3 length in all four CD4+ subsets.

The entire isolated RNA was reverse transcribed using the High Capacity cDNA Reverse Transcription Kit, and thus expressed TCRB transcripts were sequenced. Deep immunoSEQ sequencing was performed on naive, central memory and regulatory T cell samples, with an average of around 3.4 million total reads per sample. Sorted cells were lysed in RLT buffer and RNA was extracted with DNase-treated RNeasy Micro or Mini kits, depending on cell number. To prevent cross-contamination, every cell subset was processed on its own, while patient and healthy donor samples were processed together. Using the immunoSEQ multiplex PCR, TCRB sequences were amplified from cDNA into 87-bp fragments spanning the CDR3 region. Sequencing of the amplicons was performed on the Illumina HiSeq platform. Processing in the source paper ran as follows. PCR bias was computationally corrected using synthetic template baselines, reads within Hamming distance 2 were collapsed, and singletons that could not be merged were discarded. Reads were aligned against IMGT so that V, D and J genes, CDR3 length and insertions or deletions at six rearrangement sites could be assigned. Within each subset, clonotype counts were normalized to sorted cell number, and only after that were true diversity and Gini coefficients computed with the tcR R package. The overlap coefficient, calculated on TCRB nucleotide sequences, was used to quantify repertoire sharing. Out-of-frame TCRB sequences from naive cells were analyzed as a proxy for the pre-selection repertoire. TCRdb re-hosts the immuneACCESS table, in-frame sequences only. Its copies lack some clones; in the studies checked, an unresolved V gene accounts for under half of them, and the cause for the rest is not known. For V, J and clone size, that table is used; D and trimming come from the DNA. The sample has some 410,000 clones on record, 9.5% to 12% of them singletons. Jointly, the top ten make up 0.046% of the sample.

Sequencing used naive CD4+ T cells from blood. This specimen's cell subset or site label, per the study, means: true naive CD4+ T cells. The sequence came from a woman younger than 30 in good health. The chain was built from TRBV7-9 and TRBJ1-1; there is no confident call for the D gene. The DNA sequence reads TGTGCCAGCAGCTTAAGCCCTGAAGCTTTCTTT. Translated, it gives CASSLSPEAFF.